This paragraph covers one T cell receptor beta chain sequence. Its antigen is as yet unknown. V was trimmed by 3 bases and J by 3 bases, leaving 8 bases between them. This CDR3 is built from 13 residues. CDR1 is SGHRS, CDR2 YFSETQ, per germline. These data originate in a study of graft-versus-host responses after intestinal transplantation. Study details: Every recipient underwent anti-thymocyte globulin induction, then tacrolimus and steroids for two to three years.

Study-wide results and caveats: Declining HvG levels early post-transplant were linked to peak circulating GvH clone levels. Recipient marrow contained GvH clones, some of which appeared first in ileum or blood.

Sequencing used immunoSEQ multiplex PCR; TCRdb keeps in-frame clones, though not all of them. Among tens of thousands of clones listed, approximately 95% were seen once. The TCR sequence derives from a human donor who was the organ donor for an intestinal transplant. The rearrangement joins TRBV5-1 to TRBJ2-3; D is unclear. This material consisted of unstimulated CD8+ T cells sorted from spleen or lymph node cells, taken before transplant. The CDR3 coding sequence is TGCGCCAGCAGCTGGTACGGGACAGATACGCAGTATTTT. Protein: CASSWYGTDTQYF.